This passage covers 18 T cell receptor beta chains from one sample sequenced in a study of T cell responses to AZD1222 COVID-19 vaccine. Data came from immunoSEQ multiplex PCR; TCRdb stores just in-frame clones and leaves some out. The sample holds 110,000 to 150,000 clones; roughly 89% are singletons and the top ten take over 1.5%. The input for sequencing was peripheral blood, taken on day 0 of AZD1222 vaccination. The receptors were gathered from an adult in good health.

In this sample, this clone turned up a few times. V and J are TRBV7-9 and TRBJ1-1; D is uncertain. The CDR3 is 11 residues long. CDR1 is SEHNR, CDR2 FQNEAQ, per germline (reference sequence). The V and J ends lost 5 bases and 11 bases respectively, with 12 bases between them. The CDR3 loop reads CASSPSEPAFF. As DNA, the CDR3 is TGTGCCAGCAGCCCCTCGGAGCCGGCTTTCTTT.

CDR3 sequence (DNA): TGTGCCAGCAGCTTGGACCCTTTCACAGATACGCAGTATTTT. Protein: CASSLDPFTDTQYF. The rearrangement links TRBV5-4 to TRBJ2-3; D remains ambiguous. The CDR3 sequence is 14 residues long. V shed 0 bases and J shed 2 bases, with 7 bases lying between them. Germline V lookup: CDR1 SGHNT, CDR2 YYREEE (reference sequence).

Remarks on this clone: One end of the junction does not line up with germline, which may come from a read error. CDR3 bases: TGTGCCAGTAGTGTAGACTCGTTGGAGACCCAGTACTTC. Protein sequence: CASSVDSLETQYF. The chain has TRBV19 and TRBJ2-5, with unresolved D. Germline CDR1 LNHDA, CDR2 SQIVND (reference sequence). This CDR3 has 13 amino acids.

This rearrangement joins TRBV7-2 to TRBJ2-1, with D uncertain. Deletions cut 0 bases from V and 6 bases from J, with 9 bases between. Germline V lookup: CDR1 SGHTA, CDR2 FQGNSA. The CDR3 is 14 residues long. CDR3 DNA sequence: TGTGCCAGCAGCTTAGCGCCACGGACCAATGAGCAGTTCTTC. It yields the protein CASSLAPRTNEQFF. Using reference TRBV7-2 and TRBJ2-1 for the parts outside the CDR3, the full variable domain is GAGVSQSPSNKVTEKGKDVELRCDPISGHTALYWYRQSLGQGLEFLIYFQGNSAPDKSGLPSDRFSAERTGGSVSTLTIQRTQQEDSAVYLCASSLAPRTNEQFFGPGTRLTVL.

The genes are TRBV5-4 and TRBJ1-1; 7 nucleotides align to TRBD1. This CDR3 is 13 amino acids long. Trimming removed 1 base from V and 8 bases from J; junction bases left unmatched: 5. The germline V gene has CDR1 SGHNT and CDR2 YYREEE (reference sequence). The CDR3 DNA is TGTGCCAGCAGCTTGCAGGGACAGACCGAAGCTTTCTTT. Translation: CASSLQGQTEAFF. Full variable domain (outside the CDR3, taken from reference TRBV5-4 and TRBJ1-1): ETGVTQSPTHLIKTRGQQVTLRCSSQSGHNTVSWYQQALGQGPQFIFQYYREEENGRGNFPPRFSGLQFPNYSSELNVNALELDDSALYLCASSLQGQTEAFFGQGTRLTVV.

This clone appeared once. The V and J genes are TRBV5-1 and TRBJ2-2; no firm D call. V was shortened by 1 base and J by 4 bases, with 14 bases between the two germline ends. Germline assignment: CDR1 SGHRS and CDR2 YFSETQ. There are 16 residues in the CDR3. In nucleotides, the CDR3 is TGCGCCAGCAGCTTGACATTCGGCCCGAGCACCGGGGAGCTGTTTTTT. It is translated as CASSLTFGPSTGELFF.

This chain uses TRBV28 with TRBJ2-3, with TRBD1 matching over 8 bases. J lost 1 base, V lost 5 bases, and 8 bases had no gene match. The CDR3 has 16 amino acids. Germline V gene sequence: CDR1 MDHEN, CDR2 SYDVKM. CDR3 nucleotide sequence: TGTGCCAGCAGTCCCCTCCAGACAGGGGGCACAGATACGCAGTATTTT. Translation gives CASSPLQTGGTDTQYF.

The CDR3 DNA reads as TGTGCCAGCTCACCGATTAACAGGGGCGGTCACACTGAAGCTTTCTTT. This sequence encodes CASSPINRGGHTEAFF. The chain recombines TRBV18 with TRBJ1-1; 7 bases line up with TRBD1. The length of the CDR3 is 16 residues. Per the germline V gene, CDR1 is KGHSH and CDR2 is LQKENI. The trim removed 3 bases at V and 3 bases at J, leaving 10 bases unmatched.

CDR3 DNA sequence: TGTGCCAGCAGTGAACTTGGGAGGGGGAGCGAGACCCAGTACTTC. Encoded protein: CASSELGRGSETQYF. This rearrangement joins TRBV2 to TRBJ2-5; TRBD2 might be the D (7 bases). The germline CDR1 and CDR2 sequences are SNHLY and FYNNEI. This CDR3 has 15 amino acids. V lost 2 bases and J 5 bases, leaving 15 bases between the germline ends.

The chain employs TRBV5-1 and TRBJ2-1, with 10 bases that match TRBD2. There are 15 residues in the CDR3. Germline V gives CDR1 SGHRS, CDR2 YFSETQ. The V gene end was trimmed by 2 bases and the J gene end by 5 bases; junction bases not matched to a gene: 4. The CDR3 sequence: CASSFGLAENNEQFF. For the CDR3, the DNA is TGCGCCAGCAGCTTTGGACTAGCGGAAAACAATGAGCAGTTCTTC.

This clone was found once. This CDR3 reads CAGSSYNSPLHF. Here the CDR3 DNA reads TGTGCGGGGAGCTCCTATAATTCACCCCTCCACTTT. V and J are TRBV30 and TRBJ1-6; D is uncertain. Germline V gene sequence: CDR1 GTSNPN, CDR2 SVGIG (reference sequence). This CDR3 has 12 residues.

The V call is TRBV6-2 or TRBV6-3, the J call TRBJ1-2; TRBD1 might be the D (5 bases). Germline V gene lookup returns CDR1 MNHEY and CDR2 SVGEGT. V was trimmed by 0 bases and J by 0 bases, leaving 17 bases between them. The CDR3 runs 18 residues. The CDR3 here is CASSYSRQRGQANYGYTF. CDR3 nucleotides: TGTGCCAGCAGTTACTCGCGGCAGAGGGGTCAAGCTAACTATGGCTACACCTTC.

The chain joins TRBV30 to TRBJ2-6, with no clear D. The CDR3 is made up of 13 amino acids. V was clipped by 0 bases and J by 5 bases, with 5 bases between them. Germline V gene sequence: CDR1 GTSNPN, CDR2 SVGIG (reference sequence). As DNA, the CDR3 is TGTGCCTGGAGTGTCCTAAGGGCCAACGTCCTGACTTTC. The encoded protein is CAWSVLRANVLTF.

V is TRBV28 and J is TRBJ2-6; D may be TRBD1 (5 bases). The V gene's germline CDR1 is MDHEN and CDR2 SYDVKM. V shed 7 bases and J shed 2 bases, with 12 bases lying between them. This CDR3 has 15 amino acids. This CDR3 reads CASNPQGTGANVLTF. CDR3 sequence (DNA): TGTGCCAGCAATCCTCAGGGAACTGGGGCCAACGTCCTGACTTTC.

This clone was observed a few times. The chain combines TRBV7-9 with TRBJ2-1; possibly TRBD2 for D (6 bases). The CDR3 is 14 amino acids. The germline V and J ends were trimmed by 6 bases and 16 bases, with 25 bases remaining between them. CDR1 SEHNR and CDR2 FQNEAQ come from the germline V gene (reference sequence). The CDR3 nucleotides are TGTGCCAGCAGAGACAGCGGGCCCCCTGGCCCCAGCTTCTTC. Translating gives CASRDSGPPGPSFF.

The chain employs TRBV7-8 and TRBJ2-1; 7 bases are shared with TRBD2. Germline V gene data show CDR1 as SGHVS and CDR2 as FQNEAQ. V trimming: 1 base; J trimming: 5 bases; junction bases outside the gene matches: 8. The CDR3 is 16 amino acids. The DNA for the CDR3 is TGTGCCAGCAGCTTAGGACTAGCAGCCGCCAACAATGAGCAGTTCTTC. It yields the protein CASSLGLAAANNEQFF.

The genes are TRBV12-3 or TRBV12-4 and TRBJ1-4; D gene ambiguous. The V gene lost 8 bases and the J gene lost 0 bases, with 7 bases spanning the gap. The length of the CDR3 is 13 residues. Here the CDR3 reads CASRRATNEKLFF. CDR3 DNA: TGTGCCAGCCGACGGGCAACTAATGAAAAACTGTTTTTT.

This chain connects TRBV20-1 to TRBJ2-7; D uncertain. Germline lookup yields CDR1 DFQATT and CDR2 SNEGSKA (reference sequence). V lost 3 bases and J 1 base, leaving 16 bases between the germline ends. The CDR3 is 15 amino acids. The CDR3 loop reads CSASIASAASYEQYF. DNA for the CDR3: TGCAGTGCTAGTATTGCGTCAGCTGCATCCTACGAGCAGTACTTC.